Listed here is a single T cell receptor beta chain. These data are taken from a study of T cell changes during pregnancy in multiple sclerosis. The repertoire was sequenced with immunoSEQ multiplex PCR; TCRdb's copy has only in-frame clones and lacks some. The table has 75,000 to 80,000 clones, about 92% seen once. The specimen comprised peripheral blood, sampled after pregnancy. This TCR derives from a female donor in good health, enrolled as a control in a pregnancy study.

CDR3 residues: CASRNPDRPLYEQYF. CDR3 coding DNA: TGTGCCAGCAGAAACCCCGACAGGCCCCTCTACGAGCAGTACTTC. This chain joins TRBV2 and TRBJ2-7, with D perhaps TRBD1 (6 bases). This CDR3 has 15 amino acids. V shed 6 bases and J shed 3 bases, with 18 bases lying between them. CDR1 and CDR2 from the germline V gene are SNHLY and FYNNEI. Using reference TRBV2 and TRBJ2-7 for the parts outside the CDR3, the full variable domain is EPEVTQTPSHQVTQMGQEVILRCVPISNHLYFYWYRQILGQKVEFLVSFYNNEISEKSEIFDDQFSVERPDGSNFTLKIRSTKLEDSAMYFCASRNPDRPLYEQYFGPGTRLTVT.